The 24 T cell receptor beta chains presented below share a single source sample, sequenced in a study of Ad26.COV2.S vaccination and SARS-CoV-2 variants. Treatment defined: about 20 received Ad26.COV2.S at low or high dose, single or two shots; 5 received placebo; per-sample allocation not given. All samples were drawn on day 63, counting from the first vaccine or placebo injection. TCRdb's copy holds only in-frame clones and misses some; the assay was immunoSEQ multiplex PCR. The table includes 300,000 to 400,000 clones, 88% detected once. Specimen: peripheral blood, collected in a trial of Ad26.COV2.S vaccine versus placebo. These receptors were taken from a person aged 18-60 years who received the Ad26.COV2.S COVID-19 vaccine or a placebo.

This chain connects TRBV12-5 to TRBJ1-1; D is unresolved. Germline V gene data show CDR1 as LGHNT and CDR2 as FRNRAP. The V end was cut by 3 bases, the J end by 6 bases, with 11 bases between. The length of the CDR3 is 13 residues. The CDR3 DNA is TGTGCTAGTGGTTTCGGGGATAGGGCTGAAGCTTTCTTT. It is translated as CASGFGDRAEAFF.

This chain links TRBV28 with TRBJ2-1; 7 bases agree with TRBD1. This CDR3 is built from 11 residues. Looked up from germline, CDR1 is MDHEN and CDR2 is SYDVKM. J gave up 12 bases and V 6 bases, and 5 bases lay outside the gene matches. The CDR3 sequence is CASSLQGSQFF. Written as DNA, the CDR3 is TGTGCCAGCAGCCTACAGGGGTCGCAGTTCTTC. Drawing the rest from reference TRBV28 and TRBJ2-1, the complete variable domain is DVKVTQSSRYLVKRTGEKVFLECVQDMDHENMFWYRQDPGLGLRLIYFSYDVKMKEKGDIPEGYSVSREKKERFSLILESASTNQTSMYLCASSLQGSQFFGPGTRLTVL.

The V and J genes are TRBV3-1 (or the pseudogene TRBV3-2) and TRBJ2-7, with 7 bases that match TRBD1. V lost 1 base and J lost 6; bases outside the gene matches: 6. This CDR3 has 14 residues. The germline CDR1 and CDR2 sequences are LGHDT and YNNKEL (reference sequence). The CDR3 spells CASSQGGGSGEQYF. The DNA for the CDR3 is TGTGCCAGCAGCCAAGGAGGGGGCTCGGGCGAGCAGTACTTC.

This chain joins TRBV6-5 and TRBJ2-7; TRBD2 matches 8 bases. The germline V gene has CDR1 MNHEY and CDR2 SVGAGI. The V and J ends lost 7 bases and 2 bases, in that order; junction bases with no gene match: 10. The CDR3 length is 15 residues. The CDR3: CASTPTMTSAYEQYF. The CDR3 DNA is TGTGCCAGCACCCCTACGATGACTAGCGCCTACGAGCAGTACTTC.

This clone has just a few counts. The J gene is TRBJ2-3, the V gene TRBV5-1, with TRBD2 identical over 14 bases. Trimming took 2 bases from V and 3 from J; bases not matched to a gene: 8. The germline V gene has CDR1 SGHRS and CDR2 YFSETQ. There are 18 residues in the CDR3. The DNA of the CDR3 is TGCGCCAGCAGCTTTCTGGGGACTAGCGGGAGTAGGACAGATACGCAGTATTTT. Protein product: CASSFLGTSGSRTDTQYF.

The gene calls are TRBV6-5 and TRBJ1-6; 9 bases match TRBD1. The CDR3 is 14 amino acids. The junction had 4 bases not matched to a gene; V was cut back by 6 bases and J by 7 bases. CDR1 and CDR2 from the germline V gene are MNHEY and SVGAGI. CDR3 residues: CASRGQGNNSPLHF. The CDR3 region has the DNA TGTGCCAGCAGAGGACAGGGGAACAATTCACCCCTCCACTTT.

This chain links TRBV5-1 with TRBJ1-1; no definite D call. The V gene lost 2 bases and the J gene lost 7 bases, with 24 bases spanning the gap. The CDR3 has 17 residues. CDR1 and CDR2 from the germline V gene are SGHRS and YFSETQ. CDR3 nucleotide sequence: TGCGCCAGCAGCTTTCGAGAAGAGTTCTCCGGAGAAGTTGAAGCTTTCTTT. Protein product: CASSFREEFSGEVEAFF. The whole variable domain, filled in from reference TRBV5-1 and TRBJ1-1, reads KAGVTQTPRYLIKTRGQQVTLSCSPISGHRSVSWYQQTPGQGLQFLFEYFSETQRNKGNFPGRFSGRQFSNSRSEMNVSTLELGDSALYLCASSFREEFSGEVEAFFGQGTRLTVV.

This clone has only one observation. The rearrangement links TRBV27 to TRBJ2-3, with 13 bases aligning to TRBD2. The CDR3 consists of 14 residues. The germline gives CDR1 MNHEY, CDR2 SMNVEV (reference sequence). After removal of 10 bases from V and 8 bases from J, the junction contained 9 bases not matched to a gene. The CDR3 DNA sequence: TGTGCCACTGGACTAGCGGGAGTCCGTCGTACGCAGTATTTT. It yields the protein CATGLAGVRRTQYF.

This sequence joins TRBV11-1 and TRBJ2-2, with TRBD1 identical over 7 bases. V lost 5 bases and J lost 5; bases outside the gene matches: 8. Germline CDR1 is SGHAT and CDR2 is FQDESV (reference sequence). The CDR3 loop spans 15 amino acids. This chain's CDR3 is CASSRRQGKTGELFF. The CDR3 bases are TGTGCCAGCAGCCGAAGACAGGGCAAGACCGGGGAGCTGTTTTTT.

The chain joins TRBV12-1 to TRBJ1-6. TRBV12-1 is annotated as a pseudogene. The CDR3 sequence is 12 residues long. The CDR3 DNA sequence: TGTGCCAGCAGCCGATTCTGGAGCTTTAGCCTCTTT. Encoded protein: CASSRFWSFSLF.

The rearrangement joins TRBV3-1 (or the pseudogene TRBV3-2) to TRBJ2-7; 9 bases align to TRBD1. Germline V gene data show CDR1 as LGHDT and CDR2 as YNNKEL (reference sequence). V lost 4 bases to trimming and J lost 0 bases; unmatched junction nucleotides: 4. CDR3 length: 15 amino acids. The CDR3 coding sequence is TGTGCCAGCAGCCGAGGACAGGGGAACTCCTACGAGCAGTACTTC. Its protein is CASSRGQGNSYEQYF.

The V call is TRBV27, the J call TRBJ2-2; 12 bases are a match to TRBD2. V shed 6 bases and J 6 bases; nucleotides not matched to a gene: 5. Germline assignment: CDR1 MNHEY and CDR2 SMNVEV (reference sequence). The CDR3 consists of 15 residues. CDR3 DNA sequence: TGTGCCAGCAGGCTAGCGGGAGGGCTTTCCGGGGAGCTGTTTTTT. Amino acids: CASRLAGGLSGELFF.

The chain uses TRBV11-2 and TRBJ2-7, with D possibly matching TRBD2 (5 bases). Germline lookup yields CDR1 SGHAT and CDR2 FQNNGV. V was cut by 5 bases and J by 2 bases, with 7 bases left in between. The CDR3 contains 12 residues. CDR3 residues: CASSHGTYEQYF. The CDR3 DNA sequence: TGTGCCAGCAGCCACGGGACCTACGAGCAGTACTTC.

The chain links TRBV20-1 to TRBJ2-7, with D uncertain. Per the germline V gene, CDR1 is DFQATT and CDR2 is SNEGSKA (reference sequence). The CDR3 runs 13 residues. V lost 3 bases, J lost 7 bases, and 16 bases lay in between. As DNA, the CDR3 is TGCAGTGCTAGTGAGATTTCGATAGGGGAGCAGTACTTC. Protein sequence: CSASEISIGEQYF.

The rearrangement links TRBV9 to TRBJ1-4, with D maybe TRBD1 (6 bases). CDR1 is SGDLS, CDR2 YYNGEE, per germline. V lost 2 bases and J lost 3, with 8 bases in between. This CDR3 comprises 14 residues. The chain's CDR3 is CASSVSGANEKLFF. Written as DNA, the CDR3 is TGTGCCAGCAGCGTTTCAGGGGCTAATGAAAAACTGTTTTTT.

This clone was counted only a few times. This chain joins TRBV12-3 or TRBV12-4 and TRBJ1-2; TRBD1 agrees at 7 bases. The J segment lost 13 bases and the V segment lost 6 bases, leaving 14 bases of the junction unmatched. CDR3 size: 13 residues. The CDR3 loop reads CASRGTAPERATF. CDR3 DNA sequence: TGTGCCAGCAGGGGGACAGCTCCTGAACGGGCCACCTTC.

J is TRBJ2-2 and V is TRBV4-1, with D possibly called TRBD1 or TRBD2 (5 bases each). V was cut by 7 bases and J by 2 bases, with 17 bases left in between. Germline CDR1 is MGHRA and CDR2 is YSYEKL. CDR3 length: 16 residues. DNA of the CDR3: TGCGCCAGCATCCCGGGACCGGGGCTCAACACCGGGGAGCTGTTTTTT. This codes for CASIPGPGLNTGELFF.

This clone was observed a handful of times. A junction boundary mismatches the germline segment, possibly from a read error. CDR3 amino acids: CASSPTNTGELFF. CDR3 nucleotide sequence: TGTGCTAGCAGCCCCACAAACACCGGGGAGCTGTTTTTT. The gene calls are TRBV7-7 and TRBJ2-2; unclear D gene. The CDR3 is 13 residues long. The germline V gene encodes CDR1 SSHAT and CDR2 FNYEAQ (reference sequence).

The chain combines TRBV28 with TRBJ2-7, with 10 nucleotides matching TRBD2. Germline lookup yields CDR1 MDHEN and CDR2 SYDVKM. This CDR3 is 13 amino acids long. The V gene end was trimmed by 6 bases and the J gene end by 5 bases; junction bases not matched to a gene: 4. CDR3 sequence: CASRGTSENEQYF. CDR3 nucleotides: TGTGCCAGCAGAGGGACTAGCGAGAACGAGCAGTACTTC.

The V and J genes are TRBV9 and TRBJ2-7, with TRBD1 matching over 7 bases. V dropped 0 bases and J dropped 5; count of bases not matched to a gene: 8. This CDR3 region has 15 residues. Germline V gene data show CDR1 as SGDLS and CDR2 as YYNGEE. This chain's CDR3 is CASSVGYRGQDEQYF. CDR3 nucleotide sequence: TGTGCCAGCAGCGTAGGGTACAGGGGCCAGGACGAGCAGTACTTC.

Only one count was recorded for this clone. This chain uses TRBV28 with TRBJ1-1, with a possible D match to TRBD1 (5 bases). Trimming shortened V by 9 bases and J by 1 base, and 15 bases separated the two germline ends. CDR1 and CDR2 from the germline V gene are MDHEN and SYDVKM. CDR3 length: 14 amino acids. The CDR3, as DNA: TGTGCCAGTCAGGCCGGGGGAAGGAACACTGAAGCTTTCTTT. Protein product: CASQAGGRNTEAFF.

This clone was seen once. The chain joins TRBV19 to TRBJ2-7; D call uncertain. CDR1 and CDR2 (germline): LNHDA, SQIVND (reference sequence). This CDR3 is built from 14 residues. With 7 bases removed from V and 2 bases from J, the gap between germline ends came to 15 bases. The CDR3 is CASNPSSGPYEQYF. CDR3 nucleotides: TGTGCCAGTAATCCCAGTTCGGGCCCCTACGAGCAGTACTTC.

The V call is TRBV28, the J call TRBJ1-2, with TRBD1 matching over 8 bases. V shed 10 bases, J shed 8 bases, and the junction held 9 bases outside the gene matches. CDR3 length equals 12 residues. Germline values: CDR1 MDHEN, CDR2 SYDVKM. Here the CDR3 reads CATGRRGRGYTF. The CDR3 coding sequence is TGTGCCACCGGCCGCAGGGGGCGCGGCTACACCTTC.

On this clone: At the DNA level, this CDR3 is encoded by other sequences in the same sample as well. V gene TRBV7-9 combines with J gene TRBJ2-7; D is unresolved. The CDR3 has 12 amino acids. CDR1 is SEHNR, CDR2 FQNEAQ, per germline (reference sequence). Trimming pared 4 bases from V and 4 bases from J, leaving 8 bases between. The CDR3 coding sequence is TGTGCCAGCAGCTCGACTGGGTACGAGCAGTACTTC. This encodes CASSSTGYEQYF.